The 28 T cell receptor beta chains below all came from one sample that was sequenced in a study of hypomethylating agent response in myelodysplastic syndrome. Sequencing used immunoSEQ multiplex PCR; TCRdb keeps in-frame clones, though not all of them. Here the sample spans thousands of clones, 80% to 90% being singletons. Sequences were derived from bone marrow, sampled before or after starting hypomethylating agent treatment for myelodysplastic syndrome (not recorded which). The receptors come from a human donor with myelodysplastic syndrome.

The chain recombines TRBV19 with TRBJ2-5; 12 bases match TRBD2. The CDR3 extends over 16 amino acids. Germline CDR1 reads LNHDA; CDR2 reads SQIVND (reference sequence). The trim removed 5 bases at V and 2 bases at J, leaving 6 bases unmatched. CDR3 bases: TGTGCCAGTAGTCCCGCACTAGCGGGGGGACAAGAGACCCAGTACTTC. It specifies CASSPALAGGQETQYF.

The chain links TRBV11-2 to TRBJ2-7, with D perhaps assigned TRBD1 or TRBD2 (5 bases each). Trimming took 1 base from V and 0 from J, leaving 10 bases between them. This CDR3 contains 15 residues. CDR1 and CDR2 (germline): SGHAT, FQNNGV. Here the CDR3 DNA reads TGTGCCAGCAGCTTAGCATGGGGGAACTCCTACGAGCAGTACTTC. Its protein product is CASSLAWGNSYEQYF.

The J gene is TRBJ1-5, the V gene TRBV5-1, with D uncertain. The CDR3 consists of 14 residues. CDR1 is SGHRS and CDR2 is YFSETQ in the germline V gene. Trimming cost V 4 bases and J 3 bases, with 11 bases left between them. CDR3 loop: CASSPAGPNQPQHF. The CDR3 DNA follows: TGCGCCAGCAGCCCGGCCGGTCCCAATCAGCCCCAGCATTTT. The entire variable domain, with the rest obtained from reference TRBV5-1 and TRBJ1-5, is as follows: KAGVTQTPRYLIKTRGQQVTLSCSPISGHRSVSWYQQTPGQGLQFLFEYFSETQRNKGNFPGRFSGRQFSNSRSEMNVSTLELGDSALYLCASSPAGPNQPQHFGDGTRLSIL.

V is TRBV4-1 and J is TRBJ1-2; a weak D match, TRBD1 (6 bases). Trimming shortened V by 4 bases and J by 4 bases, and 16 bases separated the two germline ends. CDR3 length: 15 amino acids. CDR1 is MGHRA and CDR2 is YSYEKL in the germline V gene. As DNA, the CDR3 is TGCGCCAGCAGCCCCCTTTTGACAGGAGTCTATGGCTACACCTTC. Protein sequence: CASSPLLTGVYGYTF.

The J gene is TRBJ2-3, the V gene TRBV13, with TRBD2 matching 8 bases. Germline V gene lookup returns CDR1 PRHDT and CDR2 FYEKMQ (reference sequence). Losses at the gene ends were 3 bases for V and 4 bases for J; bases not matched to a gene: 9. The CDR3 is made up of 16 amino acids. The CDR3, as DNA: TGTGCCAGCAGCTTGAATGTCCAGCGGGAGTCAGATACGCAGTATTTT. Translating it yields CASSLNVQRESDTQYF.

The chain uses TRBV9 and TRBJ2-7, with D maybe TRBD1 (5 bases). The germline V and J ends were trimmed by 4 bases and 3 bases, with 8 bases remaining between them. CDR1 and CDR2 from the germline V gene are SGDLS and YYNGEE. This CDR3 has 12 residues. CDR3: CASSPQGYEQYF. The CDR3 nucleotides are TGTGCCAGCAGCCCCCAGGGCTACGAGCAGTACTTC. Full variable domain (remainder filled in from reference TRBV9 and TRBJ2-7): DSGVTQTPKHLITATGQRVTLRCSPRSGDLSVYWYQQSLDQGLQFLIQYYNGEERAKGNILERFSAQQFPDLHSELNLSSLELGDSALYFCASSPQGYEQYFGPGTRLTVT.

The chain has TRBV11-2 and TRBJ2-3; 7 nucleotides agree with TRBD2. The CDR3 runs 16 residues. Germline lookup yields CDR1 SGHAT and CDR2 FQNNGV. Unmatched junction bases numbered 9, after V lost 5 bases and J lost 1 base. DNA for the CDR3: TGTGCCAGCAGCCTCCCTAGCGGCCCTCGCACAGATACGCAGTATTTT. Translation: CASSLPSGPRTDTQYF.

The gene calls are TRBV7-2 and TRBJ1-2; 8 bases line up with TRBD1. CDR1 and CDR2 (germline): SGHTA, FQGNSA. V dropped 5 bases and J dropped 4; count of bases not matched to a gene: 9. The CDR3 covers 15 residues. CDR3 DNA sequence: TGTGCCAGCAGCCGCCAGGGGGCGGAAGTCTATGGCTACACCTTC. Its protein is CASSRQGAEVYGYTF.

J is TRBJ1-2 and V is TRBV6-5, with D possibly being TRBD1 (5 bases). Trimming stripped 0 bases from V and 4 bases from J, with 12 bases between. This CDR3 is 15 amino acids long. Germline CDR1 MNHEY, CDR2 SVGAGI. CDR3 nucleotides: TGTGCCAGCAGTTACTCCACAGGAGCCTTCTATGGCTACACCTTC. Encoded protein: CASSYSTGAFYGYTF.

The chain uses TRBV6-5 and TRBJ2-6, with D unclear. Trimming removed 0 bases at V and 4 bases at J, with 1 base between. CDR3 size: 13 residues. The germline V gene encodes CDR1 MNHEY and CDR2 SVGAGI. The CDR3 DNA is TGTGCCAGCAGTTACTCCGGGGCCAACGTCCTGACTTTC. It is translated as CASSYSGANVLTF.

This clone appeared a single time. The chain joins TRBV9 to TRBJ2-1, with D hard to call. Germline-derived CDR1 and CDR2 are SGDLS and YYNGEE. V gave up 0 bases and J gave up 9 bases, with 10 bases separating them. The CDR3 is 13 residues long. CDR3 protein: CASSVVGSAEQFF. CDR3 sequence (DNA): TGTGCCAGCAGCGTAGTTGGGTCAGCTGAGCAGTTCTTC.

V and J are TRBV19 and TRBJ1-2; D is perhaps TRBD1 (5 bases). The germline gives CDR1 LNHDA, CDR2 SQIVND (reference sequence). The CDR3 has 17 amino acids. Trimming pared 6 bases from V and 0 bases from J, leaving 20 bases between. The DNA for the CDR3 is TGTGCCAGTAGCCCGGGAGACGGGACCTACCCTAACTATGGCTACACCTTC. Encoded protein: CASSPGDGTYPNYGYTF.

The chain links TRBV12-5 to TRBJ2-2; no reliable D call. This CDR3 has 12 amino acids. Germline V CDR1 and CDR2: LGHNT, FRNRAP. Trimming left V 6 bases short and J 2 bases short, with 4 bases between. CDR3 amino acids: CASGKNTGELFF. CDR3 DNA: TGTGCTAGTGGAAAAAACACCGGGGAGCTGTTTTTT.

The genes are TRBV7-9 and TRBJ2-1; 16 bases fit TRBD2. In germline, CDR1 is SEHNR, CDR2 FQNEAQ (reference sequence). Trimming took 10 bases from V and 8 from J; bases not matched to a gene: 2. The CDR3 totals 13 residues. The CDR3 is CATGTSGRDEQFF. DNA of the CDR3: TGTGCCACCGGGACTAGCGGGAGGGATGAGCAGTTCTTC.

The chain links TRBV7-3 to TRBJ2-5; D is possibly TRBD2 (7 bases). CDR1 is SGHTA and CDR2 is FQGTGA in the germline V gene. There are 15 residues in the CDR3. V lost 0 bases and J lost 5, with 13 bases in between. CDR3 in amino acids: CASSLTGGLAETQYF. The CDR3 bases are TGTGCCAGCAGCTTAACGGGGGGGCTAGCGGAGACCCAGTACTTC.

The chain recombines TRBV7-3 with TRBJ2-1; 10 bases agree with TRBD2. The ends lost 5 bases at V and 2 bases at J; junction bases unmatched: 3. The CDR3 length is 15 residues. Germline V gene lookup returns CDR1 SGHTA and CDR2 FQGTGA. This CDR3 is CASSVTSGAYNEQFF. CDR3 DNA: TGTGCCAGCAGCGTTACTAGCGGGGCCTACAATGAGCAGTTCTTC.

This chain connects TRBV7-9 to TRBJ2-2, with D perhaps assigned TRBD1 or TRBD2 (5 bases each). V shed 3 bases and J shed 5 bases, with 16 bases lying between them. The CDR3 has 16 amino acids. Germline V gene data show CDR1 as SEHNR and CDR2 as FQNEAQ (reference sequence). This CDR3 reads CASSFTGPRSTGELFF. DNA for the CDR3: TGTGCCAGCAGCTTTACGGGACCGCGATCTACCGGGGAGCTGTTTTTT.

This clone was detected a few times. The chain uses TRBV6-6 and TRBJ1-5; D might be TRBD1 (5 bases). The CDR3 totals 13 residues. Germline CDR1 and CDR2: MNHNY and SVGAGI (reference sequence). V lost 2 bases and J 7 bases, leaving 9 bases between the germline ends. The DNA of the CDR3 is TGTGCCAGCAGTTACGGGGGGTTCCAGCCCCAGCATTTT. This gives the protein CASSYGGFQPQHF.

CDR3 in amino acids: CASSLDGYYEQYF. The CDR3 DNA is TGTGCCAGCAGCTTGGACGGCTACTACGAGCAGTACTTC. V usage is TRBV5-6 and J usage is TRBJ2-7; D not certain. CDR1 is SGHDT, CDR2 YYEEEE, per germline. The CDR3 is 13 residues long. V lost 0 bases and J lost 3, with 7 bases in between.

The chain carries TRBV5-1 and TRBJ1-1; perhaps TRBD1 as D (5 bases). Germline lookup yields CDR1 SGHRS and CDR2 YFSETQ. The CDR3 is 17 amino acids. Trimming cost V 2 bases and J 0 bases, with 17 bases left between them. CDR3 DNA sequence: TGCGCCAGCAGCTTATTATCGATCGGGGCAATGAACACTGAAGCTTTCTTT. It yields the protein CASSLLSIGAMNTEAFF.

The chain uses TRBV11-2 and TRBJ1-1; tentatively, D is TRBD1 (6 bases). Trimming cost V 0 bases and J 0 bases, with 17 bases left between them. From germline, CDR1 is SGHAT and CDR2 FQNNGV. The CDR3 runs to 18 residues. The DNA for the CDR3 is TGTGCCAGCAGCTTAGAGCCGGGGGCGATGGAGATGAACACTGAAGCTTTCTTT. Translating gives CASSLEPGAMEMNTEAFF.

V is TRBV4-1 and J is TRBJ1-2; possibly TRBD1 for D (6 bases). With 3 bases removed from V and 7 bases from J, the gap between germline ends came to 12 bases. The CDR3 has 13 residues. The germline V gene encodes CDR1 MGHRA and CDR2 YSYEKL. The CDR3 loop is CASSQGAGIGYTF. For the CDR3, the DNA is TGCGCCAGCAGCCAGGGGGCGGGTATTGGCTACACCTTC.

The chain is built from TRBV7-8 and TRBJ1-4; possible D gene TRBD1, 5 bases. V was clipped by 5 bases and J by 5 bases, with 12 bases between them. Germline V gene lookup returns CDR1 SGHVS and CDR2 FQNEAQ. CDR3 length: 14 amino acids. CDR3: CASSRGTLNEKLFF. CDR3 nucleotides: TGTGCCAGCAGCCGCGGGACGCTAAATGAAAAACTGTTTTTT.

This chain joins TRBV7-3 and TRBJ2-1, with a possible D match to TRBD1 (6 bases). V was trimmed by 5 bases and J by 6 bases, leaving 14 bases between them. Germline V gene data show CDR1 as SGHTA and CDR2 as FQGTGA. There are 14 residues in the CDR3. As DNA, the CDR3 is TGTGCCAGCAGCAAATCCGTACAGGGCAATGAGCAGTTCTTC. Its protein is CASSKSVQGNEQFF.

This clone appeared once. The chain recombines TRBV29-1 with TRBJ2-1; 8 bases line up with TRBD2. The CDR3 length is 15 residues. The germline V gene encodes CDR1 SQVTM and CDR2 ANQGSEA. With V trimmed by 4 bases and J by 6 bases, 11 bases remained unmatched. The CDR3 is CSVGAGGSGANEQFF. As DNA, the CDR3 is TGCAGCGTTGGGGCGGGGGGTAGCGGGGCCAATGAGCAGTTCTTC.

J is TRBJ1-3 and V is TRBV6-5; D is unresolved. The CDR3 contains 13 residues. In germline, CDR1 is MNHEY, CDR2 SVGAGI. Trimming stripped 2 bases from V and 7 bases from J, with 9 bases between. Written as DNA, the CDR3 is TGTGCCAGCAGTTACAAGGTCGGGAACACCATATATTTT. As protein: CASSYKVGNTIYF.

This chain links TRBV6-1 with TRBJ1-5, with D unclear. Germline CDR1 MNHNS, CDR2 SASEGT. The CDR3 covers 13 residues. V lost 6 bases to trimming and J lost 3 bases, with 9 bases between them. CDR3 in DNA: TGTGCCAGCAGGCTGGGCCTCAATCAGCCCCAGCATTTT. Its translation: CASRLGLNQPQHF.

The chain combines TRBV27 with TRBJ1-1, with a possible D match to TRBD1 (5 bases). V shed 4 bases and J shed 6 bases, with 21 bases lying between them. The CDR3 runs to 16 residues. The germline gives CDR1 MNHEY, CDR2 SMNVEV (reference sequence). The CDR3 DNA reads as TGTGCCAGCAGTTCCCCGGCGGGACGAAAGATTGCTGAAGCTTTCTTT. Residues: CASSSPAGRKIAEAFF.